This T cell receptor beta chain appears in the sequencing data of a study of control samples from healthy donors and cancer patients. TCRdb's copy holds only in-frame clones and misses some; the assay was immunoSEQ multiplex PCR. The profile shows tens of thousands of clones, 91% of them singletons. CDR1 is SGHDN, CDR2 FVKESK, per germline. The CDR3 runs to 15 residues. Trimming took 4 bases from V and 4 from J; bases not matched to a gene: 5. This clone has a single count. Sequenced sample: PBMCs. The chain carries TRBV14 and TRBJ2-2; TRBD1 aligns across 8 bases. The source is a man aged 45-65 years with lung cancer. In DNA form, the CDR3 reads TGTGCCAGCAGCCTACGGACAGGGCCCACCGGGGAGCTGTTTTTT. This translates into CASSLRTGPTGELFF.